Listed below are T cell receptor beta chains from one sample, sequenced in a study of T cell responses to AZD1222 COVID-19 vaccine. Measured with immunoSEQ multiplex PCR; TCRdb has only the in-frame clones, and not every one. The data contain roughly 180,000 clones, roughly 92% of them singletons. The sample in question was peripheral blood, obtained 28 days after the second AZD1222 dose. Receptors originate from an adult who received the AZD1222 COVID-19 vaccine. Both conserved end residues are part of each CDR3. The D gene is left open where the match is weak. Clone size is shown for a subset of rows, as once, few, many or a class of expanded clone.

DNA,CDR3,V,length,size,J,D
TGTGCCACCAGTGATTCGGGACTTCTAGGCTCCTACAATGAGCAGTTCTTC,CATSDSGLLGSYNEQFF,TRBV24-1,17,NA,TRBJ2-1,NA
TGTGCCAGCAGCTTAGGGCGGGGCTCCTACAATGAGCAGTTCTTC,CASSLGRGSYNEQFF,TRBV7-3,15,once,TRBJ2-1,NA
TGTGCCAGCAGCGTTGACGGGAGGGACACCGGGGAGCTGTTTTTT,CASSVDGRDTGELFF,TRBV9,15,NA,TRBJ2-2,TRBD2
TGTGCCAGCACGTCAAGGAACTTCCAGGGAGAGCAGTACTTC,CASTSRNFQGEQYF,TRBV6-5,14,NA,TRBJ2-7,NA
TGTGCCAGCAGTGAATGGTGGCAGGGTGGCAATCAGCCCCAGCATTTT,CASSEWWQGGNQPQHF,TRBV2,16,NA,TRBJ1-5,NA
TGTGCCGGTCAAGCGGGGGGGTACACAGATACGCAGTATTTT,CAGQAGGYTDTQYF,TRBV2,14,NA,TRBJ2-3,TRBD2
TGCGCCAGCAGCCTATCCCAGGGGGTAGACACCGGGGAGCTGTTTTTT,CASSLSQGVDTGELFF,TRBV5-1,16,NA,TRBJ2-2,TRBD1
TGCGCCAGCAGCAGGGATTACACTGAAGCTTTCTTT,CASSRDYTEAFF,TRBV5-1,12,NA,TRBJ1-1,NA
TGTGCCAGTAGTATAAGGAGTAGAAACTATGGCTACACCTTC,CASSIRSRNYGYTF,TRBV19,14,NA,TRBJ1-2,NA
TGTGCCAGCAGTTTATGGGCGGGCGCGGGTCAGCCCCAGCATTTT,CASSLWAGAGQPQHF,TRBV27,15,once,TRBJ1-5,NA
TGTGCCAGTGCCCGACCGTCCGGGGAGCTGTTTTTT,CASARPSGELFF,TRBV5-6,12,NA,TRBJ2-2,NA
TGTGCCAGCACAAGATATAGCAATCAGCCCCAGCATTTT,CASTRYSNQPQHF,TRBV7-9,13,once,TRBJ1-5,NA
TGTGCCAGCAGGGCGAACACTGAAGCTTTCTTT,CASRANTEAFF,TRBV2,11,once,TRBJ1-1,NA
TGTGCCAGCAGTGAGGGAGGTAAATCCTACGAGCAGTACTTC,CASSEGGKSYEQYF,TRBV6-6,14,NA,TRBJ2-7,NA
TGTGCCAGCAGCTTAGTTGGCGCGGGCTTCTACGAGCAGTACTTC,CASSLVGAGFYEQYF,TRBV11-1,15,NA,TRBJ2-7,NA
TGTGCCTGGAGACATCCGGGGGAGCGCTTCTCCTACAATGAGCAGTTCTTC,CAWRHPGERFSYNEQFF,TRBV30,17,NA,TRBJ2-1,NA
TGTGCCAGCAGCCAAGATCACAGGGCTTATAATTCACCCCTCCACTTT,CASSQDHRAYNSPLHF,TRBV3-1/TRBV3-2,16,NA,TRBJ1-6,NA
TGTGCCAGCAGCTTAGGGGGGGTCGGCGGAAACACCATATATTTT,CASSLGGVGGNTIYF,TRBV7-2,15,NA,TRBJ1-3,NA
TGTGCCAGCAGTACGACGGGACTAGTTTCCAATGAGCAGTTCTTC,CASSTTGLVSNEQFF,TRBV2,15,once,TRBJ2-1,TRBD2
TGTGCCAGCAGTTACTCGAGGGATTTCTACGAGCAGTACTTC,CASSYSRDFYEQYF,TRBV6-5,14,NA,TRBJ2-7,NA
TGTGCCAGCAGCCCTCTTCCGACTAGAGGAGGGCACTTC,CASSPLPTRGGHF,TRBV3-1/TRBV3-2,13,NA,TRBJ2-5,NA
TGCAGTGCTAGGAGGACCAATGAGCAGTTCTTC,CSARRTNEQFF,TRBV20-1,11,NA,TRBJ2-1,NA